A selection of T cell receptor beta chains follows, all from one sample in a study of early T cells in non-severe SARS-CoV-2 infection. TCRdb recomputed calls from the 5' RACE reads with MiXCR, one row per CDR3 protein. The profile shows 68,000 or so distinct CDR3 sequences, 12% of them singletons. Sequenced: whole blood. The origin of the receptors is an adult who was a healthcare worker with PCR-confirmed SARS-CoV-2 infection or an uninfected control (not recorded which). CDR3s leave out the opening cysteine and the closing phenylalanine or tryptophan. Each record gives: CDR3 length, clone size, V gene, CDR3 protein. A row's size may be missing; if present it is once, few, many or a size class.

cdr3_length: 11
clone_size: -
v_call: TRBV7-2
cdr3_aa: ASSSGRGYRAF

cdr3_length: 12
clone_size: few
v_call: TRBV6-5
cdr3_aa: ASSYNAGSETQY

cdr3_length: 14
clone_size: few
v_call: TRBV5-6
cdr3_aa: ASSLLGGGGNSPLH

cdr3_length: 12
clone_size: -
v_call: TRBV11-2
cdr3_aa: ASSLVGVQETQY

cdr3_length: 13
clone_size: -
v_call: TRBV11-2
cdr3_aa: ASSLDVVPYYEQY

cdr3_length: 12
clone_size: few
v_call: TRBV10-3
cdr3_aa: AIRRQGGGSEQF

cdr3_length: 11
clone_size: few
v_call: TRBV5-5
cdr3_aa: ASSWGANSPLH

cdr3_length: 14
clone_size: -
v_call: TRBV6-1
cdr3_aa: ASSAHLKQGGYGYT

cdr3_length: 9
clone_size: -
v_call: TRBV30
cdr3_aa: AWVPLSEAF

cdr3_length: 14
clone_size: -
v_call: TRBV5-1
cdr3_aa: ASSRMTSGGRETQY

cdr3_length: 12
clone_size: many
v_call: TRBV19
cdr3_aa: ASSTGTSGGEQY

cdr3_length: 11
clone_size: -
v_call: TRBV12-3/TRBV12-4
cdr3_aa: ASISRGAYGYT

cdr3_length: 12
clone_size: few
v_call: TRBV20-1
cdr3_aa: SAPRVGTSYEQY

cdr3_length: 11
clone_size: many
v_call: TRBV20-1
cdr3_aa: SARGYHSYEQY

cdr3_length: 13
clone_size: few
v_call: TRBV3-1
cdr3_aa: ASSQAQIRSSEAF

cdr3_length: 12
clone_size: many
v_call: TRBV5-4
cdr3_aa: ASSAGGADTEAF

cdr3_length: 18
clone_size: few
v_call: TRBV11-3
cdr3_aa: ASSLGRGQGAAGNTGELF

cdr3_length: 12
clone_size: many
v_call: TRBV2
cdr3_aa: ASREGGTHNEQF

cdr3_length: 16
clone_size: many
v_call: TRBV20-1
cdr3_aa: SARSPPGQGNEGQPQH

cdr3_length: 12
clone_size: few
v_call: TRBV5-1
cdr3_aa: ASERTGGYNEQF

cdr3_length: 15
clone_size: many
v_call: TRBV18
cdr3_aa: ASSLARQSSYNSPLH

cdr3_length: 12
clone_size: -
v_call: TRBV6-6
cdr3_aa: ASRKERISYEQY

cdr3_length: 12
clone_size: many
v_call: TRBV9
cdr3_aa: ASSVALATDTQY

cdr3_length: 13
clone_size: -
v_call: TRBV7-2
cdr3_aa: ASSWGRDRNYGYT

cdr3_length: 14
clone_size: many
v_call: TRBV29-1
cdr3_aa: SVEPTLAGGRDTQY

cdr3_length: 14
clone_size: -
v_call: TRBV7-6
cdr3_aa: ASSLGGRASTDTQY

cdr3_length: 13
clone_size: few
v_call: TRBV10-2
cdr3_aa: ASSPTEGSNTEAF

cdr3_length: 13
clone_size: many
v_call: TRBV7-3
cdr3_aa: ASSLGTLIYNEQF

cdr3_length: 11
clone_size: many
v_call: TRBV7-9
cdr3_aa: ASSSIPGNEQF

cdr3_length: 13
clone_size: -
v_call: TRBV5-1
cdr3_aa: ASSELGVRADTQY

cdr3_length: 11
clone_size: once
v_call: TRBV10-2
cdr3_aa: ASSEGVGYGYT

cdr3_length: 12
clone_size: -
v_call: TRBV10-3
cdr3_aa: AISDSGMNTEAF

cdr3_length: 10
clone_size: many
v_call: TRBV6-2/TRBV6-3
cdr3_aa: ASSSEDNEQF

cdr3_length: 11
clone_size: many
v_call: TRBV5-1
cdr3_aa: ASSFEGDQPQH

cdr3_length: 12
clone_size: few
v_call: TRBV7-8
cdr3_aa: ASSSRTSGDTQY

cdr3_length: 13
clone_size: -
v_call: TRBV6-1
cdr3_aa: ASRRLAGGTDTQY

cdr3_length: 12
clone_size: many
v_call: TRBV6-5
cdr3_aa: ASRGTANNSPLH

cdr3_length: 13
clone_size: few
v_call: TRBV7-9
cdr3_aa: ASSPQGAGGQPQH

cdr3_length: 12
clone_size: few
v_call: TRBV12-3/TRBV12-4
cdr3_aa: ASRRTSLIGTQY

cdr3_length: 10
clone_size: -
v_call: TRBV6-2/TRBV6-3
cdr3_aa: ASSYMNTEAF

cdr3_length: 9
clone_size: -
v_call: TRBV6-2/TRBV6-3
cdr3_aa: ASSHGPSYT

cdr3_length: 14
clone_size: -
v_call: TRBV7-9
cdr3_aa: ASSSSSPPLSDEQY

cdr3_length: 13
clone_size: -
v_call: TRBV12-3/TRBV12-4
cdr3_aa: ASRERQVRETEAF

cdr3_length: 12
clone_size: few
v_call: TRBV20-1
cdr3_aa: SASKAGSGYEQY

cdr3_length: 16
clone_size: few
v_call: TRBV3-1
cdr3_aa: ASSHPGLRPGGWNEQF

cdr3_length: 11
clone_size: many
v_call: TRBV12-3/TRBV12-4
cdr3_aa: ASSSLQDHGYT

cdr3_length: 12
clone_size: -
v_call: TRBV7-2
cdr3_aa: ASGPTSKEGTQY

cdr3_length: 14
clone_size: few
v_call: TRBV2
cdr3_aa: ASSGTASLAKNIQY